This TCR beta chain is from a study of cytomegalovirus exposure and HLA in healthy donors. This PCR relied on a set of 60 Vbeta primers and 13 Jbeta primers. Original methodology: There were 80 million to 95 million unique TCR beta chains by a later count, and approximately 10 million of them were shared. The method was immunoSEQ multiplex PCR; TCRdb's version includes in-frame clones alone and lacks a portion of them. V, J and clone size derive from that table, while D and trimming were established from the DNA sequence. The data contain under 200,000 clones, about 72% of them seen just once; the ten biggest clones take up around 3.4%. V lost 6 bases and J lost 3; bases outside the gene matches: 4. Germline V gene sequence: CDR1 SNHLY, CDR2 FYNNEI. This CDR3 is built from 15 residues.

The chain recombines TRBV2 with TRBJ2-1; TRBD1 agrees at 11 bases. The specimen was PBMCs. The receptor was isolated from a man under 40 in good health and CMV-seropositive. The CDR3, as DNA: TGTGCCAGCAGGGCCGGGACAGGGGGCTACAATGAGCAGTTCTTC. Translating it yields CASRAGTGGYNEQFF. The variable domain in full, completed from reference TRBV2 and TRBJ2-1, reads EPEVTQTPSHQVTQMGQEVILRCVPISNHLYFYWYRQILGQKVEFLVSFYNNEISEKSEIFDDQFSVERPDGSNFTLKIRSTKLEDSAMYFCASRAGTGGYNEQFFGPGTRLTVL.